Below are 28 T cell receptor beta chains sequenced from a single sample in a study of T cells after yellow fever vaccination. MiXCR was run by TCRdb on the 5' RACE reads, yielding one entry per CDR3 protein. The sample contains about 580,000 distinct CDR3 sequences, 17% of which appear only once. The specimen comprised PBMCs, sampled less than 6 days after the first yellow fever vaccination. The receptors come from a man between 18 and 29 years old who received the YFV17D yellow fever vaccine.

The rearrangement links TRBV6-1 to TRBJ1-2; perhaps TRBD1 as D (6 bases). V lost 8 bases, J lost 4 bases, and 17 bases lay in between. The CDR3 spans 14 residues. Germline V lookup: CDR1 MNHNS, CDR2 SASEGT. The CDR3 reads CASGRDNHLYGYTF. For the CDR3, the DNA is TGTGCCAGCGGCCGGGACAACCACCTCTATGGCTACACCTTC.

This chain connects TRBV5-5 to TRBJ2-7; 7 nucleotides line up with TRBD2. The CDR3 is made up of 14 amino acids. CDR1 and CDR2 (germline): SGHKS, YYEKEE (reference sequence). Trimming at V came to 0 bases and at J to 3 bases, leaving 3 bases not matched to a gene. CDR3 sequence: CASSLVGGVYEQYV. CDR3 bases: TGTGCCAGCAGCTTGGTTGGGGGGGTCTACGAGCAGTACGTC.

The rearrangement links TRBV7-8 to TRBJ1-1; possibly TRBD1 for D (6 bases). The V gene lost 2 bases and the J gene lost 4 bases, with 14 bases spanning the gap. The CDR3 is 15 residues long. CDR1 is SGHVS, CDR2 FQNEAQ, per germline. CDR3 DNA: TGTGCCAGCAGCTTAACGGGGGCGCGAGGCACTGAAGCTTTCTTT. Amino acids: CASSLTGARGTEAFF.

V is TRBV19 and J is TRBJ2-1; tentatively, D is TRBD2 (6 bases). V was pared by 6 bases and J by 2 bases, with 14 bases between. Germline V lookup: CDR1 LNHDA, CDR2 SQIVND (reference sequence). CDR3 size: 15 residues. CDR3 loop: CASRPYWGAYNEQFF. The CDR3 DNA sequence: TGTGCCAGTAGGCCCTATTGGGGGGCCTACAATGAGCAGTTCTTC.

In this sample, this clonotype turned up many times. The chain joins TRBV12-3 or TRBV12-4 to TRBJ1-5; D gene ambiguous. V was clipped by 3 bases and J by 5 bases, with 5 bases between them. This CDR3 comprises 12 residues. CDR3 residues: CASSFADQPQHF. The CDR3 DNA follows: TGTGCCAGCAGTTTTGCCGATCAGCCCCAGCATTTT.

This clonotype was observed a handful of times. The chain has TRBV7-3 and TRBJ2-3; 7 bases line up with TRBD1. The CDR3 totals 14 residues. The V gene end was trimmed by 5 bases and the J gene end by 6 bases; junction bases not matched to a gene: 8. Per the germline V gene, CDR1 is SGHTA and CDR2 is FQGTGA. The CDR3 sequence: CASSPTGLGDTQYF. The CDR3 DNA is TGTGCCAGCAGCCCGACAGGGTTAGGGGATACGCAGTATTTT.

The chain couples TRBV4-3 to TRBJ2-2; D is ambiguous. The germline V gene encodes CDR1 LGHNA and CDR2 YSLEER. CDR3 length: 14 amino acids. The V end was cut by 1 base, the J end by 5 bases, with 8 bases between. The CDR3 is CASSQGRVTGELFF. CDR3 sequence (DNA): TGCGCCAGCAGCCAAGGCCGAGTGACCGGGGAGCTGTTTTTT.

In this sample, this clonotype turned up a few times. The genes are TRBV6-1 and TRBJ1-5; maybe TRBD1 (5 bases). Germline CDR1 is MNHNS and CDR2 is SASEGT. V dropped 6 bases and J dropped 0 bases, with 12 bases sitting between them. The CDR3 loop spans 15 amino acids. CDR3 sequence (DNA): TGTGCCAGCAGAACCACAGGAGATAGCAATCAGCCCCAGCATTTT. This codes for CASRTTGDSNQPQHF.

The chain combines TRBV6-6 with TRBJ2-1; D gene unclear. The V end lost 7 bases, the J end lost 6 bases, and 10 bases lay between the germline ends. This CDR3 contains 12 residues. Germline V CDR1 and CDR2: MNHNY, SVGAGI (reference sequence). This CDR3 is CASNIDVNEQFF. CDR3 DNA: TGTGCCAGCAACATCGACGTCAATGAGCAGTTCTTC.

This chain links TRBV5-1 with TRBJ2-5; 8 nucleotides match TRBD1. Per germline, CDR1 SGHRS and CDR2 YFSETQ. The V gene end was trimmed by 4 bases and the J gene end by 1 base; junction bases not matched to a gene: 6. The CDR3 runs 15 residues. The DNA of the CDR3 is TGCGCCAGCAGCGGTGGACAGGGACCCCAAGAGACCCAGTACTTC. As protein: CASSGGQGPQETQYF.

A few counts support this clonotype. The rearrangement links TRBV10-3 to TRBJ2-1; 8 bases are shared with TRBD1. This CDR3 has 15 residues. The germline V gene has CDR1 ENHRY and CDR2 SYGVKD. V shed 6 bases, J shed 7 bases, and the junction held 11 bases outside the gene matches. The CDR3 region is CAISEAPDRGNEQFF. Written as DNA, the CDR3 is TGTGCCATCAGCGAAGCCCCAGACAGGGGAAATGAGCAGTTCTTC.

V and J are TRBV2 and TRBJ2-7; 8 bases are shared with TRBD2. The CDR3 has 15 residues. Trimming took 7 bases from V and 6 from J; bases not matched to a gene: 14. In germline, CDR1 is SNHLY, CDR2 FYNNEI. The CDR3 bases are TGTGCCAGCACCTTACAGGGACTAGATTACAGCGAGCAGTACTTC. It is translated as CASTLQGLDYSEQYF. Using reference TRBV2 and TRBJ2-7 for the parts outside the CDR3, the full variable domain is EPEVTQTPSHQVTQMGQEVILRCVPISNHLYFYWYRQILGQKVEFLVSFYNNEISEKSEIFDDQFSVERPDGSNFTLKIRSTKLEDSAMYFCASTLQGLDYSEQYFGPGTRLTVT.

V gene TRBV20-1 combines with J gene TRBJ2-3, with a tentative D call TRBD2 (5 bases). This CDR3 is built from 14 residues. Germline values: CDR1 DFQATT, CDR2 SNEGSKA (reference sequence). Here the CDR3 reads CSASYRESTDTQYF. The CDR3 bases are TGCAGCGCCAGCTACCGGGAAAGCACAGATACGCAGTATTTT.

V is TRBV4-3 and J is TRBJ2-1; 7 positions match TRBD2. The DNA end is more similar to TRBJ2-7, so the J call may be wrong. The CDR3 contains 14 residues. Germline V gene sequence: CDR1 LGHNA, CDR2 YSLEER. CDR3 nucleotide sequence: TGCGCCAGCAGCCAAGGCGGGGGTGAAAATGAGCAGTACTTC. Amino acids: CASSQGGGENEQYF.

This clonotype was counted only a few times. This chain joins TRBV4-1 and TRBJ2-3; D is possibly TRBD1 or TRBD2 (6 bases each). The CDR3 consists of 15 residues. The ends were cut back, 0 bases at V and 4 bases at J, with 11 bases in the middle. Germline CDR1 MGHRA, CDR2 YSYEKL. CDR3: CASSQDWGAPDTQYF. The DNA for the CDR3 is TGCGCCAGCAGCCAAGATTGGGGGGCCCCAGATACGCAGTATTTT.

J is TRBJ2-7 and V is TRBV11-1; 8 bases are shared with TRBD1. J was trimmed by 3 bases and V by 4 bases; bases with no gene match: 14. The CDR3 spans 17 residues. The germline gives CDR1 SGHAT, CDR2 FQDESV (reference sequence). Here the CDR3 DNA reads TGTGCCAGCAGCTCGTGGACAGGGAGCGAGGATTTCTACGAGCAGTACGTC. Translated: CASSSWTGSEDFYEQYV.

The chain is built from TRBV7-2 and TRBJ2-7; 7 bases are a match to TRBD1. CDR1 and CDR2 from the germline V gene are SGHTA and FQGNSA. The CDR3 runs 16 residues. Trimming at V came to 6 bases and at J to 3 bases, leaving 14 bases not matched to a gene. The CDR3 nucleotides read TGTGCCAGCAGTCGAGAAATTACAGGGGAACACTACGAGCAGTACTTC. Amino acid sequence: CASSREITGEHYEQYF.

The chain carries TRBV10-1 and TRBJ2-1, with D possibly TRBD1 on 5 matching bases. The CDR3 sequence is 13 residues long. Germline CDR1 and CDR2: WNHNN and SYGVQD (reference sequence). Trimming cost V 7 bases and J 5 bases, with 12 bases left between them. The CDR3 sequence: CASKATRDNEQFF. Written as DNA, the CDR3 is TGCGCCAGCAAGGCGACCAGGGACAATGAGCAGTTCTTC.

The chain carries TRBV10-3 and TRBJ1-1, with 7 bases identical to TRBD1. V trimming: 6 bases; J trimming: 4 bases; junction bases outside the gene matches: 2. The CDR3 length is 12 residues. Germline V gene sequence: CDR1 ENHRY, CDR2 SYGVKD. Written as DNA, the CDR3 is TGTGCCATCAGCCAGGGGGTCACTGAAGCTTTCTTT. Translated, it gives CAISQGVTEAFF.

V usage is TRBV6-1 and J usage is TRBJ2-1; 10 bases line up with TRBD2. V lost 6 bases to trimming and J lost 6 bases; unmatched junction nucleotides: 5. From germline, CDR1 is MNHNS and CDR2 SASEGT. The CDR3 is 14 residues long. The CDR3 loop is CASRTAGGPNEQFF. DNA for the CDR3: TGTGCCAGCAGGACAGCGGGGGGGCCCAATGAGCAGTTCTTC.

This clonotype was seen a few times. The chain recombines TRBV5-6 with TRBJ2-7, with TRBD1 matching over 8 bases. The CDR3 spans 15 residues. Losses at the gene ends were 2 bases for V and 6 bases for J; bases not matched to a gene: 10. In germline, CDR1 is SGHDT, CDR2 YYEEEE. The CDR3 region is CASSLVDRALGEQYF. The CDR3 nucleotides read TGTGCCAGCAGCTTAGTGGACAGGGCTTTGGGCGAGCAGTACTTC.

This clonotype was seen more than once but under ten times. V and J are TRBV15 and TRBJ2-5; tentative D call: TRBD2 (5 bases). Per germline, CDR1 LNHNV and CDR2 YYDKDF (reference sequence). V gave up 0 bases and J gave up 5 bases, with 13 bases separating them. The length of the CDR3 is 15 residues. The CDR3 coding sequence is TGTGCCACCAGCAGAGATTTGGGAGCCGGGGAGACCCAGTACTTC. Translation: CATSRDLGAGETQYF.

The gene calls are TRBV7-2 and TRBJ2-3; the D gene is possibly TRBD2 (6 bases). V was trimmed by 5 bases and J by 2 bases, leaving 17 bases between them. CDR1 is SGHTA and CDR2 is FQGNSA in the germline V gene. The CDR3 is 16 residues long. The CDR3 region has the DNA TGTGCCAGCAGCCTCATTGGAGGGGTCCACACAGATACGCAGTATTTT. Its translation is CASSLIGGVHTDTQYF.

The J gene is TRBJ2-1, the V gene TRBV13, with 9 nucleotides matching TRBD1. The CDR3 runs to 15 residues. Germline CDR1 PRHDT, CDR2 FYEKMQ (reference sequence). J was trimmed by 4 bases and V by 5 bases; bases with no gene match: 6. CDR3 DNA sequence: TGTGCCAGCAGCGGGGGACAGGGAAATTACAATGAGCAGTTCTTC. This encodes CASSGGQGNYNEQFF.

The V and J genes are TRBV6-1 and TRBJ2-7, with 9 nucleotides matching TRBD1. The germline gives CDR1 MNHNS, CDR2 SASEGT. J lost 7 bases, V lost 5 bases, and 9 bases had no gene match. The CDR3 is 14 amino acids. Written as DNA, the CDR3 is TGTGCCAGCAGTAAGGACAGGGGCTCGTTGGAGCAGTACGTC. Translated: CASSKDRGSLEQYV.

This clonotype was seen more than once but under ten times. This rearrangement joins TRBV5-1 to TRBJ2-3; the D is unclear. V was cut by 2 bases and J by 2 bases, with 6 bases left in between. Germline CDR1 reads SGHRS; CDR2 reads YFSETQ. There are 13 residues in the CDR3. CDR3 in amino acids: CASSFPDTDTQYF. CDR3 sequence (DNA): TGCGCCAGCAGCTTTCCCGACACAGATACGCAGTATTTT.

This clonotype was seen more than once but under ten times. The chain uses TRBV4-1 and TRBJ2-3, with D perhaps matching TRBD2 (5 bases). CDR3 size: 14 residues. Germline values: CDR1 MGHRA, CDR2 YSYEKL. With 1 base removed from V and 12 bases from J, the gap between germline ends came to 17 bases. Written as DNA, the CDR3 is TGCGCCAGCAGCCAAGTAGGGAGACTGGCTTTTCAGTATTTT. It specifies CASSQVGRLAFQYF.

This clonotype was counted only a few times. The chain has TRBV1 and TRBJ2-1; the table's D call, TRBD2, was not checked against the DNA. TRBV1 is classified as a pseudogene. The CDR3 totals 16 residues. The CDR3 sequence: CTSSQALAGASGEQFF. CDR3 DNA: TGCACCAGCAGCCAAGCGTTAGCGGGGGCTTCAGGCGAGCAGTTCTTC.